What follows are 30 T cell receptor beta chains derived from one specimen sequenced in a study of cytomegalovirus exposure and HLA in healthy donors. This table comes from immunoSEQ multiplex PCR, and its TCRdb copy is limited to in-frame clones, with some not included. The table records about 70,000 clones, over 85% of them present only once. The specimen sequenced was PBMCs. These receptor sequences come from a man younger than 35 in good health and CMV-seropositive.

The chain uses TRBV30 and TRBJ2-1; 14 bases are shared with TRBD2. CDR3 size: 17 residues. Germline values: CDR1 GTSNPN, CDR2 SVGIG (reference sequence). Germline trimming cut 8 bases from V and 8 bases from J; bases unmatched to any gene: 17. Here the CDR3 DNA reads TGTGCCCGAGGGGGCCCAGGGACTAGCGGGAGTATTGATGAGCAGTTCTTC. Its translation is CARGGPGTSGSIDEQFF. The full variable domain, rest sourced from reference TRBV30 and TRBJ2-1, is SQTIHQWPATLVQPVGSPLSLECTVEGTSNPNLYWYRQAAGRGLQLLFYSVGIGQISSEVPQNLSASRPQDRQFILSSKKLLLSDSGFYLCARGGPGTSGSIDEQFFGPGTRLTVL.

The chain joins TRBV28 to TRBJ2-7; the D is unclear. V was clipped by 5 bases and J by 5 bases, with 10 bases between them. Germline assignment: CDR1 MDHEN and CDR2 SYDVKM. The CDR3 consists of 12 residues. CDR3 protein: CASSNNADEQYF. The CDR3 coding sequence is TGTGCCAGCAGTAACAACGCGGACGAGCAGTACTTC.

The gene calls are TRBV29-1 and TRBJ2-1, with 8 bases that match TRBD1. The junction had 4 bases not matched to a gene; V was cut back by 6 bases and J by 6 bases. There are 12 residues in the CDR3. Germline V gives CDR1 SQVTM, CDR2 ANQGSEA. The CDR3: CSVGQVGNEQFF. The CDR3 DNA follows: TGCAGCGTGGGACAGGTTGGCAATGAGCAGTTCTTC.

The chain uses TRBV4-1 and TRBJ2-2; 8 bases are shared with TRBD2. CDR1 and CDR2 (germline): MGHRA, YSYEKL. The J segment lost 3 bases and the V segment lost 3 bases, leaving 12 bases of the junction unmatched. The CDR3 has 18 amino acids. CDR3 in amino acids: CASSQGRGTRSYTGELFF. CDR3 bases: TGCGCCAGCAGCCAGGGGCGCGGGACTAGATCTTACACCGGGGAGCTGTTTTTT.

CDR3 in DNA: TGTGCCAGTGGTCAGGCAGGGGGCAGACAGCCCCAGCATTTT. This gives the protein CASGQAGGRQPQHF. V is TRBV19 and J is TRBJ1-5, with 8 bases matching TRBD1. J was trimmed by 7 bases and V by 8 bases; bases with no gene match: 10. The CDR3 contains 14 residues. Germline V gene sequence: CDR1 LNHDA, CDR2 SQIVND (reference sequence).

The CDR3 is CASSLARNTEAFF. As DNA, the CDR3 is TGTGCCAGCAGTTTGGCCAGAAACACTGAAGCTTTCTTT. The chain is built from TRBV6-5 and TRBJ1-1; D gene unclear. CDR1 and CDR2 (germline): MNHEY, SVGAGI. The CDR3 extends over 13 amino acids. V was shortened by 4 bases and J by 2 bases, with 8 bases between the two germline ends.

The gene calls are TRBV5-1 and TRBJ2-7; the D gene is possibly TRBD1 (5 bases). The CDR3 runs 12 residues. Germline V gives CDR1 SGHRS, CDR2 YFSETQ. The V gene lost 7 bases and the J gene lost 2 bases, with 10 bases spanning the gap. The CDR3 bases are TGCGCCAGCGGAAGGGGAACCTACGAGCAGTACTTC. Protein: CASGRGTYEQYF. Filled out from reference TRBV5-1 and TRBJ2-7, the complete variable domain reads KAGVTQTPRYLIKTRGQQVTLSCSPISGHRSVSWYQQTPGQGLQFLFEYFSETQRNKGNFPGRFSGRQFSNSRSEMNVSTLELGDSALYLCASGRGTYEQYFGPGTRLTVT.

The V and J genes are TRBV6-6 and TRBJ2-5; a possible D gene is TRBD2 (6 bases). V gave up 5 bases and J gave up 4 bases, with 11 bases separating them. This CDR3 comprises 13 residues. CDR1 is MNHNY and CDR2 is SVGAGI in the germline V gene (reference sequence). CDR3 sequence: CASSPGTPETQYF. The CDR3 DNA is TGTGCCAGCAGTCCCGGGACTCCAGAGACCCAGTACTTC.

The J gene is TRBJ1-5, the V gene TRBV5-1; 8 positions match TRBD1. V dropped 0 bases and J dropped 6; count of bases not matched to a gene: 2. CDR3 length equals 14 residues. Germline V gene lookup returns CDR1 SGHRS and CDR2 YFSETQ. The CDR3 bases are TGCGCCAGCAGCTTGGGAGACAGGGGTCAGCCCCAGCATTTT. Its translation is CASSLGDRGQPQHF.

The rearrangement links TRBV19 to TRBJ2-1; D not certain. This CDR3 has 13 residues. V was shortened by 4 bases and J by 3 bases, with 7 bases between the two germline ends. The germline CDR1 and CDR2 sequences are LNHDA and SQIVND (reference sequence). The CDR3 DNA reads TGTGCCAGTAGTACCCGGAGCTACAATGAGCAGTTCTTC. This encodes CASSTRSYNEQFF.

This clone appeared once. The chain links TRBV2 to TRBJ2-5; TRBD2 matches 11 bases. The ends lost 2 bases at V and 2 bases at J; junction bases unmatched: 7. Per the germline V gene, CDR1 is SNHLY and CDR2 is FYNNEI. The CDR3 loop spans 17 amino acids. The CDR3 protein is CASSESRRTSGQETQYF. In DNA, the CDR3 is TGTGCCAGCAGTGAAAGCAGAAGGACTAGCGGGCAAGAGACCCAGTACTTC.

This chain's CDR3 is CASSPNRGNYGYTF. CDR3 in DNA: TGTGCCAGCAGCCCAAATAGGGGTAACTATGGCTACACCTTC. The chain has TRBV11-3 and TRBJ1-2; possibly TRBD1 for D (5 bases). Between the trimmed V and J ends, which lost 5 bases and 1 base, there was a span of 11 bases. The germline gives CDR1 SGHNT, CDR2 YENEEA. This CDR3 has 14 residues.

CDR3 in DNA: TGTGCCAGCTCACCCCCCGGGGGGGTGGACTATGGCTACACCTTC. Translating gives CASSPPGGVDYGYTF. The chain is built from TRBV7-9 and TRBJ1-2, with D tentatively TRBD1 (5 bases). CDR1 is SEHNR and CDR2 is FQNEAQ in the germline V gene (reference sequence). V lost 8 bases and J lost 3, with 19 bases in between. The CDR3 runs 15 residues.

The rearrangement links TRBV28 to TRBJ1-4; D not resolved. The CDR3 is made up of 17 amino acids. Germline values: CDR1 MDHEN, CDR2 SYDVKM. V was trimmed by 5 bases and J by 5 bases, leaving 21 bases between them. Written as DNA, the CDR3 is TGTGCCAGCAGTCCCCCCCTTTGGGAGAACCCAAATGAAAAACTGTTTTTT. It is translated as CASSPPLWENPNEKLFF.

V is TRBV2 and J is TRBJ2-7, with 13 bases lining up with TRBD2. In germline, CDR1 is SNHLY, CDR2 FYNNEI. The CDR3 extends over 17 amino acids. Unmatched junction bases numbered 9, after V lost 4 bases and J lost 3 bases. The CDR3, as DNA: TGTGCCAGCAGTGGGGAGGGACTAGCGGGAATTGTCTACGAGCAGTACTTC. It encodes CASSGEGLAGIVYEQYF.

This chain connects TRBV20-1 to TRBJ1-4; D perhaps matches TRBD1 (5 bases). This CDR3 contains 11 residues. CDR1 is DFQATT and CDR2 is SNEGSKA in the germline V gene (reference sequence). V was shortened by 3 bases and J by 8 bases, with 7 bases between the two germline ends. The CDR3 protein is CSASGGEKLFF. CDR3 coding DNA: TGCAGTGCTAGCGGGGGGGAAAAACTGTTTTTT.

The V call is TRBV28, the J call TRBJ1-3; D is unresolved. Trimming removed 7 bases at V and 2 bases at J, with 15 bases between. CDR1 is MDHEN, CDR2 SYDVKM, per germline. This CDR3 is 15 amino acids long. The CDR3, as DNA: TGTGCCAGCAATCCAACCAGAGAGGCTGGAAACACCATATATTTT. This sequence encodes CASNPTREAGNTIYF.

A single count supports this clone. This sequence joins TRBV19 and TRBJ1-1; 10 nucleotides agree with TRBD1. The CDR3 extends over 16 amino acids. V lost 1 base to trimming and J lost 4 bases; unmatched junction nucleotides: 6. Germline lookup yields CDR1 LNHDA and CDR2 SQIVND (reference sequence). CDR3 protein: CASSIAPGQGTTEAFF. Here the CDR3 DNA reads TGTGCCAGTAGTATAGCTCCGGGACAGGGGACCACTGAAGCTTTCTTT.

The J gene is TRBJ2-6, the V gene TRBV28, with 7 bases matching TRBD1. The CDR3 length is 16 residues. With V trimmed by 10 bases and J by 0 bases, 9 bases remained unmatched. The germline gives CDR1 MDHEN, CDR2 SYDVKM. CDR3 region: CATWTGLSSGANVLTF. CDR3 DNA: TGTGCCACATGGACAGGCCTTAGCTCTGGGGCCAACGTCCTGACTTTC.

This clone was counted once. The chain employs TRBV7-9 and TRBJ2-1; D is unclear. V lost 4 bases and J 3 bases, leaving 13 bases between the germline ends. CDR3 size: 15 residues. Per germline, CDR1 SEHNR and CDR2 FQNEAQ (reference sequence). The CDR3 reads CASSSSWAFYNEQFF. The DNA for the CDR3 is TGTGCCAGCAGCTCTTCCTGGGCCTTCTACAATGAGCAGTTCTTC.

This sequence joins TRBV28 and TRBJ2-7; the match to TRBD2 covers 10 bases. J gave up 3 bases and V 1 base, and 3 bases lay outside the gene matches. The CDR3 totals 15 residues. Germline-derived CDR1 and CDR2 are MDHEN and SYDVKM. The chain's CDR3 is CASSLYRLAGYEQYF. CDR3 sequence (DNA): TGTGCCAGCAGTTTATACCGACTAGCGGGCTACGAGCAGTACTTC. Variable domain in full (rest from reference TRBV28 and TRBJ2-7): DVKVTQSSRYLVKRTGEKVFLECVQDMDHENMFWYRQDPGLGLRLIYFSYDVKMKEKGDIPEGYSVSREKKERFSLILESASTNQTSMYLCASSLYRLAGYEQYFGPGTRLTVT.

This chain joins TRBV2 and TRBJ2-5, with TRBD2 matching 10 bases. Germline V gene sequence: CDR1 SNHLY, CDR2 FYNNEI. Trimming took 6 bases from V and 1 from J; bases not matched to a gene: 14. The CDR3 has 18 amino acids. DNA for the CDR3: TGTGCCAGCAGCCCAAAAAGGCGGACTAGCGGAACCCAAGAGACCCAGTACTTC. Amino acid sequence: CASSPKRRTSGTQETQYF. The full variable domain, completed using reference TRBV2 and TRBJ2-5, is EPEVTQTPSHQVTQMGQEVILRCVPISNHLYFYWYRQILGQKVEFLVSFYNNEISEKSEIFDDQFSVERPDGSNFTLKIRSTKLEDSAMYFCASSPKRRTSGTQETQYFGPGTRLLVL.

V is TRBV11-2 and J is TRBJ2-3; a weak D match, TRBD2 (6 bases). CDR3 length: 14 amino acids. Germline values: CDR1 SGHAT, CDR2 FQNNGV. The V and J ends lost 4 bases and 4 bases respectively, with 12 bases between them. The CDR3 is CASSSGPGADTQYF. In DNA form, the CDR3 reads TGTGCCAGCAGCTCAGGCCCGGGGGCAGATACGCAGTATTTT.

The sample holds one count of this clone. The chain's CDR3 is CASSRGGREKLFF. As DNA, the CDR3 is TGTGCCAGTTCTAGAGGGGGCCGGGAAAAACTGTTTTTT. This rearrangement joins TRBV19 to TRBJ1-4; TRBD1 matches at 7 bases. With V trimmed by 8 bases and J by 8 bases, 8 bases remained unmatched. The CDR3 totals 13 residues. Germline V gene data show CDR1 as LNHDA and CDR2 as SQIVND (reference sequence).

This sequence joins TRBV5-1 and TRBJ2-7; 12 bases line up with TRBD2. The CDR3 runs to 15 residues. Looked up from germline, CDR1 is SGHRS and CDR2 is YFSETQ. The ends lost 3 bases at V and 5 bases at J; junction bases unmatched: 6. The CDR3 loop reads CASSSYGLAGNEQYF. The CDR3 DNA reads TGCGCCAGCAGCTCCTACGGACTAGCGGGAAACGAGCAGTACTTC.

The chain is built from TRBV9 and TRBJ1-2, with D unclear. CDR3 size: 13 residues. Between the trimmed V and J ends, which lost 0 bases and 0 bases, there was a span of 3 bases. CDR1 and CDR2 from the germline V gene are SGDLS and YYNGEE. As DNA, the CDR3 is TGTGCCAGCAGCGTAGACTCTAACTATGGCTACACCTTC. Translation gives CASSVDSNYGYTF. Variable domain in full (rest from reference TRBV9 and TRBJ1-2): DSGVTQTPKHLITATGQRVTLRCSPRSGDLSVYWYQQSLDQGLQFLIQYYNGEERAKGNILERFSAQQFPDLHSELNLSSLELGDSALYFCASSVDSNYGYTFGSGTRLTVV.

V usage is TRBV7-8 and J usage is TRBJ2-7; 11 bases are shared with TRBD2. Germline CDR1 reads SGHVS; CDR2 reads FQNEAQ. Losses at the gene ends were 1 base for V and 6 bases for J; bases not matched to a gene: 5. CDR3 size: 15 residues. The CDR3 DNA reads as TGTGCCAGCAGCTTAGAGATAGCGGGAGGGGGCGAGCAGTACTTC. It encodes CASSLEIAGGGEQYF. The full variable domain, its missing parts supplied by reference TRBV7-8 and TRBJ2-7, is GAGVSQSPRYKVAKRGQDVALRCDPISGHVSLFWYQQALGQGPEFLTYFQNEAQLDKSGLPSDRFFAERPEGSVSTLKIQRTQQEDSAVYLCASSLEIAGGGEQYFGPGTRLTVT.

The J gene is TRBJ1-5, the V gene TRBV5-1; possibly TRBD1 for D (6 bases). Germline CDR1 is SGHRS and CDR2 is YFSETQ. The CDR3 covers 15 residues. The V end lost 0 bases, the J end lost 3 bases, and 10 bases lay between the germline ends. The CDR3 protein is CASSLAGDSNQPQHF. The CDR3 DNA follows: TGCGCCAGCAGCTTGGCAGGGGATTCCAATCAGCCCCAGCATTTT.

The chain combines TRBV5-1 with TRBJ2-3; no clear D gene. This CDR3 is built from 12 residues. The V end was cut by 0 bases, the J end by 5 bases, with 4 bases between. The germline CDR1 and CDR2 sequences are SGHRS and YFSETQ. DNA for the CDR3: TGCGCCAGCAGCTTGGCGGGAGATACGCAGTATTTT. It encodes CASSLAGDTQYF.

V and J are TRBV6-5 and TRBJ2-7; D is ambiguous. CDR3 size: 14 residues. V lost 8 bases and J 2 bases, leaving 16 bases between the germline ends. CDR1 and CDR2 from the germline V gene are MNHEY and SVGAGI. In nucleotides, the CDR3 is TGTGCCAGCTCACAGACGGCAAAGACCTACGAGCAGTACTTC. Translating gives CASSQTAKTYEQYF.